This TCR beta chain was captured by sequencing in a study of CD8+ T cells in alopecia areata. The sequencing template was cDNA reverse transcribed from extracted RNA. Using immunoSEQ multiplex PCR, the repertoire was profiled, and TCRdb retains in-frame clones only, with some absent. The repertoire holds just over 150,000 clones, 40% to 65% seen once, with approximately 19% in the top ten. The clonotype was recovered from a human donor with alopecia areata. The sequenced sample was CD8+ T cells sorted from blood, obtained at week 0.

The CDR3 here is CSVVERARDGYTF. In DNA, the CDR3 is TGCAGCGTTGTAGAGAGGGCGCGGGATGGCTACACCTTC. The rearrangement joins TRBV29-1 to TRBJ1-2; D call uncertain. V was trimmed by 4 bases and J by 6 bases, leaving 15 bases between them. The germline CDR1 and CDR2 sequences are SQVTM and ANQGSEA. The CDR3 sequence is 13 residues long.